This T cell receptor (beta chain) stems from a study of blood T cell repertoires in COVID-19. Study overall: From the United States, Italy and Spain came samples of acute and convalescent COVID-19. PBMCs, B-cell-depleted T cells, or T cells were the source of the cDNA or gDNA that made up the material.

Trimming took 4 bases from V and 4 from J; bases not matched to a gene: 10. CDR1 is KGHDR and CDR2 is SFDVKD in the germline V gene. The CDR3 totals 16 residues. The method was immunoSEQ multiplex PCR; TCRdb's version includes in-frame clones alone and lacks a portion of them. The sample comprises about 62,000 clones, roughly 72% of which are singletons, and 6% to 7% rests with the top ten. In this sample, this clone turned up once. Input material: peripheral blood. This TCR derives from a woman aged 50 to 60 with active or convalescent COVID-19. V usage is TRBV24-1 and J usage is TRBJ2-3, with 7 bases lining up with TRBD2. This chain's CDR3 is CATSDLESRGADTQYF. The CDR3, as DNA: TGTGCCACCAGTGACCTGGAATCTCGGGGGGCAGATACGCAGTATTTT.